What follows describes a single TCR beta chain. What it recognizes is unknown. Germline CDR1 reads SGDLS; CDR2 reads YYNGEE. The CDR3 contains 15 residues. The germline V and J ends were trimmed by 0 bases and 1 base, with 10 bases remaining between them. Some clones are missing from TCRdb's copy, which holds only in-frame ones; the method was immunoSEQ multiplex PCR. The table records fewer than 130,000 clones, roughly four fifths of them present only once. This entry belongs to a study of T cell responses to AZD1222 COVID-19 vaccine. Overall study findings and caveats: Clonal diversity may have been underestimated in mostly white British donors.

This chain uses TRBV9 with TRBJ1-1, with a tentative D call TRBD1 (5 bases). This receptor was taken from an adult in good health. Sequenced material: peripheral blood, taken on day 0 of AZD1222 vaccination. Here the CDR3 DNA reads TGTGCCAGCAGCGTAGCGTCAGGGAAGAACACTGAAGCTTTCTTT. This gives the protein CASSVASGKNTEAFF. The variable domain in full, with the rest retrieved from reference TRBV9 and TRBJ1-1, is DSGVTQTPKHLITATGQRVTLRCSPRSGDLSVYWYQQSLDQGLQFLIQYYNGEERAKGNILERFSAQQFPDLHSELNLSSLELGDSALYFCASSVASGKNTEAFFGQGTRLTVV.